These 2 T cell receptor beta chains came from one sample sequenced in a study of human T cells and chemical hapten exposure. TCRdb fed the RACE reads into MiXCR, producing one record per CDR3 protein. The table lists 380,000 or so distinct CDR3 sequences, 5% to 6.5% of them singletons. Time point in this sample: pre-sensitization, week 0. The treatment here: therapeutic diphenylcyclopropenone sensitization with weekly scalp DPC. The material sequenced was whole blood, taken in connection with sensitization to the hapten diphenylcyclopropenone (DPC). The receptors stem from a woman aged 18-29 years with alopecia areata. Some clones in this sample may be carry-over from other donors' samples.

The chain employs TRBV7-9 and TRBJ2-1, with a tentative D call TRBD1 (5 bases). Germline assignment: CDR1 SEHNR and CDR2 FQNEAQ (reference sequence). Trimming took 2 bases from V and 8 from J, leaving 10 bases between them. The CDR3 runs to 13 residues. The DNA for the CDR3 is TGTGCCAGCAGCTTAATGGACACCCATGAGCAGTTCTTC. Protein product: CASSLMDTHEQFF.

Note on this clonotype: A read error is possible here, since a much larger clone lies one base away. CDR3 region: CASGLVLTGKNIQCF. CDR3 DNA sequence: TGTGCTAGTGGTTTGGTACTAACAGGGAAGAACATTCAGTGCTTC. This sequence joins TRBV12-5 and TRBJ2-4; D is possibly TRBD1 (6 bases). The CDR3 covers 15 residues. Germline assignment: CDR1 LGHNT and CDR2 FRNRAP. The full variable domain, rest sourced from reference TRBV12-5 and TRBJ2-4, is DARVTQTPRHKVTEMGQEVTMRCQPILGHNTVFWYRQTMMQGLELLAYFRNRAPLDDSGMPKDRFSAEMPDATLATLKIQPSEPRDSAVYFCASGLVLTGKNIQCFGAGTRLSVL.